This TCR beta chain was profiled in a study of blood T cells in healthy people across ages. CDR1 is LGHNA and CDR2 is YNFKEQ in the germline V gene. The CDR3 spans 14 residues. Trimming left V 1 base short and J 5 bases short, with 9 bases between. It was with a sample-barcoded 5' primer and a J-beta primer mix that a second PCR of roughly 7 to 12 cycles was run. TCRdb itself ran the 5' RACE reads through MiXCR, one entry per CDR3 protein. The sample has about 1,800,000 distinct CDR3 sequences; roughly 27% are singletons. Material for sequencing was blood. V and J are TRBV4-2 and TRBJ2-1, with D perhaps given as TRBD1 or TRBD2 (5 bases each). The receptor comes from a woman aged 25 to 39 in good health. In DNA form, the CDR3 reads TGTGCCAGCAGCCAAGGGGGGAACAACAATGAGCAGTTCTTC. It is translated as CASSQGGNNNEQFF.